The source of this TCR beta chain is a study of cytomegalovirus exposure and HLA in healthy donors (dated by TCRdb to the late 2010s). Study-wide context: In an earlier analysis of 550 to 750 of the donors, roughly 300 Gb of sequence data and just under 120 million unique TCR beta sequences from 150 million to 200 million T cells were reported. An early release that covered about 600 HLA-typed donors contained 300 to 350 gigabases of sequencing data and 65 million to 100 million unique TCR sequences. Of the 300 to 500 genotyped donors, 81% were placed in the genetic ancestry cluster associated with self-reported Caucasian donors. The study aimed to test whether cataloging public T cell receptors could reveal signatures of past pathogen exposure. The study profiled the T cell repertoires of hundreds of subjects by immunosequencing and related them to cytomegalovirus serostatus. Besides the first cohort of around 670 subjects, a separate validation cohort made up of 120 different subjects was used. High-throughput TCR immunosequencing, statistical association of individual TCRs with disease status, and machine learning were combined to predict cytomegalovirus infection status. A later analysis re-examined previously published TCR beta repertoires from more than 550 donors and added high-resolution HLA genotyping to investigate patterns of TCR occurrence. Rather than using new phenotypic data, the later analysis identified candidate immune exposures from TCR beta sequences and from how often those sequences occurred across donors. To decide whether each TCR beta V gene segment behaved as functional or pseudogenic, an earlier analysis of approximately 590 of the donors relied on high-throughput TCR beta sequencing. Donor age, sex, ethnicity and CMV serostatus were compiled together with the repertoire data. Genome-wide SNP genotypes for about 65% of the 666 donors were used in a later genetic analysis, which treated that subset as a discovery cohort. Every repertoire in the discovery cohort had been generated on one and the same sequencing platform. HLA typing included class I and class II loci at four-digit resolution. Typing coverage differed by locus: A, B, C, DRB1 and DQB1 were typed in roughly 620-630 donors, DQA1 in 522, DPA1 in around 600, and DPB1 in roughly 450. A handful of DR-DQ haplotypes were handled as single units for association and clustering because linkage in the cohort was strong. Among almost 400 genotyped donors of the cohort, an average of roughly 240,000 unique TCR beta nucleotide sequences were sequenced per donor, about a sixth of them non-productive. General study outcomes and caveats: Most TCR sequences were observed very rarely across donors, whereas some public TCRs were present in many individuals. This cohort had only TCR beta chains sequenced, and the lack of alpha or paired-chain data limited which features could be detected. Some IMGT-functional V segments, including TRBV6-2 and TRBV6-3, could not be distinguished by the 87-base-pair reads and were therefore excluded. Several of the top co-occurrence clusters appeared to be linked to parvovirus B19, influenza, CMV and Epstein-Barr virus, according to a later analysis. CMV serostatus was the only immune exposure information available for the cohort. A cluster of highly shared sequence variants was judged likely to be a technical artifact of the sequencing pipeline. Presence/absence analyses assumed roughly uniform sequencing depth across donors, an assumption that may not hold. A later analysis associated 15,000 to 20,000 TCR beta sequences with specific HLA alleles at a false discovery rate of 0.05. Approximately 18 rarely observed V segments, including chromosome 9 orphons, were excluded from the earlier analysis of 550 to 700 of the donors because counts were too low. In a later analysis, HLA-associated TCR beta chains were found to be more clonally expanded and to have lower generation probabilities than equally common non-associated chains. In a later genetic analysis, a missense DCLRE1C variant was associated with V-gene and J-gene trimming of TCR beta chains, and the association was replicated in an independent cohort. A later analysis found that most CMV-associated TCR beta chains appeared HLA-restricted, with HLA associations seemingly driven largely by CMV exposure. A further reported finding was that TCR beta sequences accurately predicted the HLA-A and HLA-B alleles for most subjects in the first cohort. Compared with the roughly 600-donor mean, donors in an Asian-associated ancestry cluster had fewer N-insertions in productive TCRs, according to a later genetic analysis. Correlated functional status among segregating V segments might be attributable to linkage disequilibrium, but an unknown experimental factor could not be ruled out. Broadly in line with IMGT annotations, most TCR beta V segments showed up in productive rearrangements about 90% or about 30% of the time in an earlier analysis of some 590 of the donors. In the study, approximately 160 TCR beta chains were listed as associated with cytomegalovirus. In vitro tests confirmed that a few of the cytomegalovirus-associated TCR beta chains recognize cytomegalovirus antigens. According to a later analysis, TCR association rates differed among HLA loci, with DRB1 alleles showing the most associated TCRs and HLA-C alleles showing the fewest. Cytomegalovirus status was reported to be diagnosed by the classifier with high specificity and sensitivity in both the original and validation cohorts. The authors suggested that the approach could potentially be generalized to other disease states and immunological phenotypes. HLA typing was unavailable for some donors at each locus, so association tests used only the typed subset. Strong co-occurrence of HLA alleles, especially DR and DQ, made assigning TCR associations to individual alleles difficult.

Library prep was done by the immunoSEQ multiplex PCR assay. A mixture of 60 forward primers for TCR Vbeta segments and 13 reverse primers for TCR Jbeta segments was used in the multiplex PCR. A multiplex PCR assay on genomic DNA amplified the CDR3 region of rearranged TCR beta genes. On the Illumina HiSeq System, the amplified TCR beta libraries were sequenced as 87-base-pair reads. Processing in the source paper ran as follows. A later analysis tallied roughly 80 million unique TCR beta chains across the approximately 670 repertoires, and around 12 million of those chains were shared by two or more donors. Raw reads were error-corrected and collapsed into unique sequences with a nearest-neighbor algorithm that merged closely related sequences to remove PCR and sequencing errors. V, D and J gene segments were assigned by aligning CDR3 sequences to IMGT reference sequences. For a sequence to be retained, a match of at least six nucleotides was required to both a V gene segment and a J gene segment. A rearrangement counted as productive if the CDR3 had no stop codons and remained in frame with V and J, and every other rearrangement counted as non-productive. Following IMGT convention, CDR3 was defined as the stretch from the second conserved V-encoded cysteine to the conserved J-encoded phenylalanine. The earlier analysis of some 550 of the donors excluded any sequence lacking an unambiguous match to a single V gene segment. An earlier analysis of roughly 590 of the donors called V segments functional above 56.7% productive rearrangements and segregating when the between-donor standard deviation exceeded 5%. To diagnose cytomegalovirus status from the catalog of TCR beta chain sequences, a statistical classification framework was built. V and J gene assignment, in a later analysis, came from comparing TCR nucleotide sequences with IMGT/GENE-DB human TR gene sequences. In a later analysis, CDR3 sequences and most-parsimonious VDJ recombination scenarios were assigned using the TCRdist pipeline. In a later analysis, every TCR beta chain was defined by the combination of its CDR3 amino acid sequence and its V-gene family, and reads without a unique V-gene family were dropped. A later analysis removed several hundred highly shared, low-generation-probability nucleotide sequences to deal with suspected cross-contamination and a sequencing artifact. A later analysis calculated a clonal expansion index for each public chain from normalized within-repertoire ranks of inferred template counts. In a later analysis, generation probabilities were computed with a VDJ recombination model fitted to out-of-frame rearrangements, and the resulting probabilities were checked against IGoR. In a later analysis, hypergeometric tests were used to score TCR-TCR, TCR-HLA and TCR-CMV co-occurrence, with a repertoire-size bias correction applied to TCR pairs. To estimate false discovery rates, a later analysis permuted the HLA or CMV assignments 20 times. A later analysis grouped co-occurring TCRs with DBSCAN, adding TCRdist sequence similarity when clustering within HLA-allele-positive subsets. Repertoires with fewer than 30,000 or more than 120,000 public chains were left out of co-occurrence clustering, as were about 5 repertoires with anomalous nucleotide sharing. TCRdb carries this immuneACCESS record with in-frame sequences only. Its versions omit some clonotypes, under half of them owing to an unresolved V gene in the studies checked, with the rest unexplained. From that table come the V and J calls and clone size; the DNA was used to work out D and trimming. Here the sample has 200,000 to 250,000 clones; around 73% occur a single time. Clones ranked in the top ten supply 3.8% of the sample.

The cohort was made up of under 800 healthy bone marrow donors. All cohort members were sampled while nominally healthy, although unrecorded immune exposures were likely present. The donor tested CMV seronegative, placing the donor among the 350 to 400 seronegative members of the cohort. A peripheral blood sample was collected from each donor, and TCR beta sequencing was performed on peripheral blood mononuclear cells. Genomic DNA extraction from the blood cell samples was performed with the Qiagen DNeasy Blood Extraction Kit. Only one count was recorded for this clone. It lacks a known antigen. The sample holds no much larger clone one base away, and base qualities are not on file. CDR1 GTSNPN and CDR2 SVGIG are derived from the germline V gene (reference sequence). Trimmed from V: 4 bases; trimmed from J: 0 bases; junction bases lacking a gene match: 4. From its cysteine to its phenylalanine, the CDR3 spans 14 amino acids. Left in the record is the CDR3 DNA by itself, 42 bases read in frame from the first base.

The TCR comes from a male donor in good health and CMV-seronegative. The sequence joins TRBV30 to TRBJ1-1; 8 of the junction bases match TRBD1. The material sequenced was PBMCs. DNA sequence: TGTGCCTGGAACGGGGGACAGGTGAACACTGAAGCTTTCTTT. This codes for CAWNGGQVNTEAFF.